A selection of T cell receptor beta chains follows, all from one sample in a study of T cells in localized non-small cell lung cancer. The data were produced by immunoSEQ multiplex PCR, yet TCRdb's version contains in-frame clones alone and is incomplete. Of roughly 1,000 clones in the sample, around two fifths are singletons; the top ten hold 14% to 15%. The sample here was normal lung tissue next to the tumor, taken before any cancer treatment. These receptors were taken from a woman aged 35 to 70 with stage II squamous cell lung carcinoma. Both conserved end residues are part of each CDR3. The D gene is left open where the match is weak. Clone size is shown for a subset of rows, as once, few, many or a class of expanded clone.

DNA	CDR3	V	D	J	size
TGTGCCAGCAGTTTGGGCAGGGGCGGGGTAAGGAACACTGAAGCTTTCTTT	CASSLGRGGVRNTEAFF	TRBV28	NA	TRBJ1-1	NA
TGTGCCACCGACTCCGGGACAGGGCGGACAGATACGCAGTATTTT	CATDSGTGRTDTQYF	TRBV12-2	NA	TRBJ2-3	NA
TGTGCCAGCAGTCTCCCACTGACTTCCTACGAGCAGTACTTC	CASSLPLTSYEQYF	TRBV28	NA	TRBJ2-7	NA
TGCGCCAGCAGCCAAGGATGGGGGAAAGAGACAGATACGCAGTATTTT	CASSQGWGKETDTQYF	TRBV1	NA	TRBJ2-3	few
TGTGCCAGTAGCACAGGTGGAAACACCATATATTTT	CASSTGGNTIYF	TRBV19	NA	TRBJ1-3	once
TGTGCCAGCGCGCCCCTCGGAGCAGGGGGCTTGTACGAGCAGTACTTC	CASAPLGAGGLYEQYF	TRBV28	TRBD1	TRBJ2-7	NA
TGTGCCAGCACCCTCTTAGGGGGACAGGGGGCGCACGAGCAGTACTTC	CASTLLGGQGAHEQYF	TRBV28	TRBD1	TRBJ2-7	NA
TGTGCCTGGAGTCCACGGGGGGACTTAACTGAGCAGTACTTC	CAWSPRGDLTEQYF	TRBV30	TRBD2	TRBJ2-7	NA
TGTGCCAGCAGTTTATATGGGACAGGGTCGATCGAGCAGTACTTC	CASSLYGTGSIEQYF	TRBV28	TRBD1	TRBJ2-7	few
TGTGCCACCCTGGGAGGGGAGGGCTCCTACGAGCAGTACTTC	CATLGGEGSYEQYF	TRBV19	TRBD2	TRBJ2-7	few
TGTGCCAGCAGTTCTTCAGGAAAGAAGGGCTACACCTTC	CASSSSGKKGYTF	TRBV28	NA	TRBJ1-2	NA